A selection of T cell receptor beta chains follows, all from one sample in a study of blood T cell repertoires in COVID-19. The data were produced by immunoSEQ multiplex PCR, yet TCRdb's version contains in-frame clones alone and is incomplete. The table lists 45,000 or so clones, 80% to 90% of them singletons. Input material: peripheral blood. The receptors were gathered from a man older than 75 with acute or convalescent COVID-19. The CDR3 runs from the conserved cysteine through the conserved F or W. Fields, in order: V gene, J gene, D gene, clone size, CDR3 DNA, CDR3 protein. D genes are given only for firm matches. Part of the rows lack a size; the others show once, few, many or a class for expanded clones.

>TRBV15|TRBJ1-1|NA|NA
TGTGCCACCAGCGGTCAGGGGTCTGAAGCTTTCTTT
CATSGQGSEAFF
>TRBV3-1/TRBV3-2|TRBJ2-7|NA|NA
TGTGCCAGCAGCCACCTCTCCAGGGAGCAGTACTTC
CASSHLSREQYF
>TRBV7-6|TRBJ2-2|TRBD1|NA
TGTGCCAGCAGCCAACAGGGACAGTCCTTTGCCGGGGAGCTGTTTTTT
CASSQQGQSFAGELFF
>TRBV6-5|TRBJ1-5|NA|NA
TGTGCCAGCAGTCGTGGAGGGGGCAATCAGCCCCAGCATTTT
CASSRGGGNQPQHF
>TRBV7-2|TRBJ1-2|NA|NA
TGTGCCAGCAGCTTATATGGTCAGGGCCCGGGTGGCTATGGCTACACCTTC
CASSLYGQGPGGYGYTF
>TRBV9|TRBJ2-7|TRBD1|once
TGTGCCAGCAGCGTAGGGACAGGGTGGTTCTACGAGCAGTACTTC
CASSVGTGWFYEQYF
>TRBV28|TRBJ2-7|NA|NA
TGTGCCAGCAGTTCCCTCCCGGGTAGCTCCTACGAGCAGTACTTC
CASSSLPGSSYEQYF
>TRBV21-1|TRBJ2-7|NA|NA
TGTGCCAGCAGTCCACAGGGCAGCTCCTACGAGCAGTACTTC
CASSPQGSSYEQYF
>TRBV29-1|TRBJ1-2|TRBD1|NA
TGCAGCGTTGAAGGGCCGGGACAGTACTACACCTTC
CSVEGPGQYYTF
>TRBV5-1|TRBJ2-1|TRBD1|NA
TGCGCCAGCAGCTCGGGACAGGGGTCCTACAATGAGCAGTTCTTC
CASSSGQGSYNEQFF
>TRBV7-9|TRBJ1-2|TRBD1|NA
TGTGCCAGCAGTCCCGGACAGGGAAACTATGGCTACACCTTC
CASSPGQGNYGYTF
>TRBV18|TRBJ1-1|TRBD1|NA
TGTGCCAGCTCACCACCGAAGACAGGGGAACAAAAGACTGAAGCTTTCTTT
CASSPPKTGEQKTEAFF
>TRBV6-5|TRBJ2-2|NA|NA
TGTGCCAGCAGTTACGACAGGCGGAACACCGGGGAGCTGTTTTTT
CASSYDRRNTGELFF
>TRBV5-1|TRBJ1-6|TRBD1|NA
TGCGCCAGCAGATCGACAGGGGATAATTCACCCCTCCACTTT
CASRSTGDNSPLHF
>TRBV27|TRBJ2-7|NA|NA
TGTGCCAGCAGTTTAGGCAGGGCCTACGAGCAGTACTTC
CASSLGRAYEQYF
>TRBV2|TRBJ1-2|NA|NA
TGTGCCACAGGCACATACTATGGCTACACCTTC
CATGTYYGYTF
>TRBV6-5|TRBJ1-6|NA|NA
TGTGCCAGCAGTCCTAGGGGGAACTATAATTCACCCCTCCACTTT
CASSPRGNYNSPLHF
>TRBV9|TRBJ1-1|TRBD1|NA
TGTGCCAGCAGCCTAGGGGTCAGGGGGCGTTTTACTGAAGCTTTCTTT
CASSLGVRGRFTEAFF
>TRBV2|TRBJ1-1|NA|NA
TGTGCCAGCAGTATTACAGGGTTGAGCACTGAAGCTTTCTTT
CASSITGLSTEAFF
>TRBV23-1|TRBJ2-5|TRBD1|NA
TGCGCCAGCAGACGGACAGGGGGCCTCGAGACCCAGTACTTC
CASRRTGGLETQYF
>TRBV12-3/TRBV12-4|TRBJ1-5|NA|NA
TGTGCCAGCAGTTTTCTTCAGCGGCAGCCCCAGCATTTT
CASSFLQRQPQHF
>TRBV29-1|TRBJ1-2|TRBD1|NA
TGCAGCGTTGCGGGACAGGAAAACTATGGCTACACCTTC
CSVAGQENYGYTF
>TRBV3-1/TRBV3-2|TRBJ2-1|TRBD2|NA
TGTGCCAGCAGCCAATACAGTGGGACCCTAGCGGGGGCCTACAATGAGCAGTTCTTC
CASSQYSGTLAGAYNEQFF
>TRBV7-8|TRBJ1-2|NA|NA
TGTGCCAGCAGCCTCCCGTCTAACTATGGCTACACCTTC
CASSLPSNYGYTF
>TRBV2|TRBJ2-4|NA|NA
TGTGCCAGCAACGACAGGGACTCGGTAAACATTCAGTACTTC
CASNDRDSVNIQYF
>TRBV3-1/TRBV3-2|TRBJ1-2|TRBD1|NA
TGTGCCAGCAGCCTACAGGGGGAGGTCTATGGCTACACCTTC
CASSLQGEVYGYTF
>TRBV24-1|TRBJ1-1|TRBD1|NA
TGTGCCACCAGGCCGACAGGGGGCCCCCCGGCTTTCTTT
CATRPTGGPPAFF
>TRBV19|TRBJ2-3|NA|few
TGTGCCAGTAGTATAGGGGCCTTACTGGCAGATACGCAGTATTTT
CASSIGALLADTQYF
>TRBV2|TRBJ1-2|NA|NA
TGTGCCAGCAGTGAAGTCAGAAACTATGGCTACACCTTC
CASSEVRNYGYTF
>TRBV30|TRBJ1-5|TRBD1|NA
TGTGCCTGGAGTAGGACAGGGGGTAATCAGCCCCAGCATTTT
CAWSRTGGNQPQHF
>TRBV7-9|TRBJ2-5|TRBD1|few
TGTGCCATCGACAGGGGATTGGAGACCCAGTACTTC
CAIDRGLETQYF
>TRBV18|TRBJ2-3|TRBD2|NA
TGTGCCAGCTCACCGCGCGGGGGTGTGGATACGCAGTATTTT
CASSPRGGVDTQYF
>TRBV9|TRBJ1-1|NA|NA
TGTGCCAGCAGCGTAGCCGGGAGCACTGAAGCTTTCTTT
CASSVAGSTEAFF
>TRBV5-4|TRBJ2-7|TRBD1|NA
TGTGCCAGCAGCTTGTTCGTAGGGACAGGGGGCCACGAGCAGTACTTC
CASSLFVGTGGHEQYF
>TRBV9|TRBJ2-2|NA|NA
TGTGCCAGCAGCGTAGTAGGGGGGAACACCGGGGAGCTGTTTTTT
CASSVVGGNTGELFF
>TRBV9|TRBJ2-7|TRBD2|NA
TGTGCCAGCAGCAGAAGAGGACTAGCGGGAGTGGAGCAGTACTTC
CASSRRGLAGVEQYF
>TRBV7-2|TRBJ1-6|NA|NA
TGTGCCAGCAGGTTTCCGGGAAACGGTTCACCCCTCCACTTT
CASRFPGNGSPLHF
>TRBV4-2|TRBJ1-1|NA|NA
TGTGCCAGCAGCCAAGTGTCAGGAAGGACTGAAGCTTTCTTT
CASSQVSGRTEAFF
>TRBV27|TRBJ1-1|TRBD1|NA
TGTGCCAGCAGGGGACAGGGGAGCACTGAAGCTTTCTTT
CASRGQGSTEAFF
>TRBV28|TRBJ2-7|TRBD2|NA
TGTGCCAGCAGTTTAGAACTAGCGCCATACGAGCAGTACTTC
CASSLELAPYEQYF
>TRBV28|TRBJ1-3|NA|NA
TGTGCCAGCGGTGGACAGCCCCGCTCTGGAAACACCATATATTTT
CASGGQPRSGNTIYF
>TRBV19|TRBJ1-1|NA|NA
TGTGCCAGTAGTATAGCCAGGGGCACTGAAGCTTTCTTT
CASSIARGTEAFF
>TRBV30|TRBJ1-6|TRBD1|NA
TGTGCCTGGAGTAAAGACAGGGTTGGGTCACCCCTCCACTTT
CAWSKDRVGSPLHF
>TRBV28|TRBJ1-4|NA|NA
TGTGCCAGCAGTTCCGGTCGGGGGGAAAAACTGTTTTTT
CASSSGRGEKLFF
>TRBV30|TRBJ2-3|TRBD2|NA
TGTGCCTGGAGTGAGGGGTGGACTAGCGGGTCTGGGGCAGATACGCAGTATTTT
CAWSEGWTSGSGADTQYF
>TRBV5-1|TRBJ2-2|NA|NA
TGCGCCAGCAGCTTCAGTCAGGGCGGCCCGTCTGGGACCGGGGAGCTGTTTTTT
CASSFSQGGPSGTGELFF
>TRBV10-3|TRBJ2-7|NA|NA
TGTGCCATCAGTTCGGCGGGACAGCTATCCTACGAGCAGTACTTC
CAISSAGQLSYEQYF
>TRBV7-8|TRBJ1-2|NA|NA
TGTGCCAGCAGCCCCGCAGTCAACTATGGCTACACCTTC
CASSPAVNYGYTF
>TRBV5-1|TRBJ2-1|TRBD2|NA
TGCGCCAGCAGCCTAAACGGGGGAGGGCCCTCCTACAATGAGCAGTTCTTC
CASSLNGGGPSYNEQFF
>TRBV7-9|TRBJ1-1|NA|once
TGTGCCAGCAGCTTGCAGGGGAGAAACACTGAAGCTTTCTTT
CASSLQGRNTEAFF
>TRBV15|TRBJ1-5|NA|NA
TGTGCCACCAGCAGAGATGGAGGGCCCAGCAATCAGCCCCAGCATTTT
CATSRDGGPSNQPQHF
>TRBV5-5|TRBJ1-2|NA|NA
TGTGCCAGCAGCTTGGAGGGGATGACTAACTATGGCTACACCTTC
CASSLEGMTNYGYTF
>TRBV2|TRBJ1-2|NA|NA
TGTGCCAGCAGTGAAATTCTAATTCCCATCTATGGCTACACCTTC
CASSEILIPIYGYTF